The rows below give T cell receptor beta chains drawn from one sample of a study of OX40 agonist ivuxolimab in advanced cancers. Here immunoSEQ multiplex PCR was the method, and the copy in TCRdb shows in-frame clones only, minus some. The sample has tens of thousands of clones; over 75% are singletons. The specimen comprised CD4+ or CD8+ T cells sorted from blood, sampled in a trial of the OX40 agonist ivuxolimab. These receptor sequences come from an adult with an advanced solid tumor such as melanoma, head and neck, liver or kidney cancer. Each CDR3 is given with its conserved first and last residue. The order of the fields is D gene, clone size, J gene, V gene, CDR3 DNA, CDR3 protein. D genes are given only for firm matches. The size field is filled for only some rows; it gives once, few, many or a size class.

d_call: NA
clone_size: NA
j_call: TRBJ2-3
v_call: TRBV18
cdr3_nt: TGTGCCAGCTCACCAGGAACAGATACGCAGTATTTT
cdr3_aa: CASSPGTDTQYF

d_call: NA
clone_size: few
j_call: TRBJ1-6
v_call: TRBV19
cdr3_nt: TGTGCCAGTAGTATAGAAGGGACCCCTTCACCCCTCCACTTT
cdr3_aa: CASSIEGTPSPLHF

d_call: NA
clone_size: NA
j_call: TRBJ2-7
v_call: TRBV5-1
cdr3_nt: TGCGCCAGCAGCTTGGCCAATAGACGGGGCTACGAGCAGTACTTC
cdr3_aa: CASSLANRRGYEQYF

d_call: TRBD1
clone_size: NA
j_call: TRBJ2-2
v_call: TRBV7-9
cdr3_nt: TGTGCCAGCAGCCCCGGCAGGGGGCGGGCAGAGGCCGGGGAGCTGTTTTTT
cdr3_aa: CASSPGRGRAEAGELFF

d_call: TRBD1
clone_size: NA
j_call: TRBJ2-2
v_call: TRBV27
cdr3_nt: TGTGCCAGCAGTTTATCACAGGGGTGGTTCGAGAGGGTCACCGGGGAGCTGTTTTTT
cdr3_aa: CASSLSQGWFERVTGELFF

d_call: NA
clone_size: few
j_call: TRBJ2-3
v_call: TRBV6-4
cdr3_nt: TGTGCCAGCAGCTTCGAAATTACAGATACGCAGTATTTT
cdr3_aa: CASSFEITDTQYF

d_call: TRBD1
clone_size: NA
j_call: TRBJ1-3
v_call: TRBV2
cdr3_nt: TGTGCCAGCCATACTCCGGGACAGGGGACTGGAAACACCATATATTTT
cdr3_aa: CASHTPGQGTGNTIYF

d_call: NA
clone_size: NA
j_call: TRBJ2-3
v_call: TRBV5-8
cdr3_nt: TGTGCCAGCAGCTTGGAACGGATATACACAGATACGCAGTATTTT
cdr3_aa: CASSLERIYTDTQYF

d_call: TRBD2
clone_size: once
j_call: TRBJ2-2
v_call: TRBV7-8
cdr3_nt: TGTGCCAGCAGCTTAACTAGCGGGGGCCGGAGGCTGTTTTTT
cdr3_aa: CASSLTSGGRRLFF

d_call: NA
clone_size: NA
j_call: TRBJ2-2
v_call: TRBV6-4
cdr3_nt: TGTGCCACCGCCTCTTTCACCGGGGAGCTGTTTTTT
cdr3_aa: CATASFTGELFF

d_call: TRBD1
clone_size: NA
j_call: TRBJ2-5
v_call: TRBV5-4
cdr3_nt: TGTGCCAGCAGCTTGGAAGCCTGGACAGGGGTAGAAGAGACCCAGTACTTC
cdr3_aa: CASSLEAWTGVEETQYF

d_call: TRBD1
clone_size: NA
j_call: TRBJ1-1
v_call: TRBV7-9
cdr3_nt: TGTGCCAGCAGCCCAGGGACAGAAGCTGAAGCTTTCTTT
cdr3_aa: CASSPGTEAEAFF

d_call: NA
clone_size: NA
j_call: TRBJ2-7
v_call: TRBV20-1
cdr3_nt: TGCAGTGCGCCTGACCAAGGCGAGCAGTACTTC
cdr3_aa: CSAPDQGEQYF

d_call: NA
clone_size: once
j_call: TRBJ2-5
v_call: TRBV6-5
cdr3_nt: TGTGCCAGCAGTTACCGGGACGGGAAAGAGACCCAGTACTTC
cdr3_aa: CASSYRDGKETQYF

d_call: NA
clone_size: once
j_call: TRBJ2-7
v_call: TRBV4-2
cdr3_nt: TGTGCCAGCAGCCAAGAAGTCGGGCCCTACGAGCAGTACTTC
cdr3_aa: CASSQEVGPYEQYF

d_call: NA
clone_size: NA
j_call: TRBJ1-6
v_call: TRBV4-1
cdr3_nt: TGCGCCAGCAGCGGGCCGGTCCCGTCTTTTTCACCCCTCCACTTT
cdr3_aa: CASSGPVPSFSPLHF

d_call: NA
clone_size: NA
j_call: TRBJ2-3
v_call: TRBV7-2
cdr3_nt: TGTGCCAGCAGCCCCGGTAATACGCAGTATTTT
cdr3_aa: CASSPGNTQYF

d_call: NA
clone_size: NA
j_call: TRBJ2-7
v_call: TRBV6-6
cdr3_nt: TGTGCCAGCAGTTACTCGATTAGTACGCGCGAGCAGTACTTC
cdr3_aa: CASSYSISTREQYF

d_call: NA
clone_size: NA
j_call: TRBJ2-5
v_call: TRBV7-3
cdr3_nt: TGTGCCAGCAGCGCGGGACAACAAGAGACCCAGTACTTC
cdr3_aa: CASSAGQQETQYF

d_call: NA
clone_size: once
j_call: TRBJ2-2
v_call: TRBV30
cdr3_nt: TGTGCCTGGAGTGACCGGGGGGGGGAGCTGTTTTTT
cdr3_aa: CAWSDRGGELFF

d_call: NA
clone_size: NA
j_call: TRBJ2-7
v_call: TRBV6-6
cdr3_nt: TGTGCCAGCAGTTCACTCAGGGTAGGCGAGCAGTACTTC
cdr3_aa: CASSSLRVGEQYF

d_call: NA
clone_size: NA
j_call: TRBJ1-6
v_call: TRBV6-1
cdr3_nt: TGTGCCAGCAGTCAAGTCGTCGCAGGGTCAAGCTCCTATAATTCACCCCTCCACTTT
cdr3_aa: CASSQVVAGSSSYNSPLHF

d_call: NA
clone_size: NA
j_call: TRBJ1-5
v_call: TRBV7-9
cdr3_nt: TGTGCCAGCAGCCCTGGGGACGCAAGTCAGCCCCAGCATTTT
cdr3_aa: CASSPGDASQPQHF

d_call: TRBD1
clone_size: NA
j_call: TRBJ1-3
v_call: TRBV2
cdr3_nt: TGTGCCAGCAGCCTTCAGACAGGGCCCAACACCATATATTTT
cdr3_aa: CASSLQTGPNTIYF

d_call: NA
clone_size: NA
j_call: TRBJ2-7
v_call: TRBV30
cdr3_nt: TGTGCCTGGGAGCTTTTGGGGGCGGGGGAGCAGTACTTC
cdr3_aa: CAWELLGAGEQYF

d_call: NA
clone_size: NA
j_call: TRBJ2-4
v_call: TRBV29-1
cdr3_nt: TGCAGCGTTGAAGATCCTTGGGCAAGGGGTGCCAAAAACATTCAGTACTTC
cdr3_aa: CSVEDPWARGAKNIQYF

d_call: TRBD2
clone_size: NA
j_call: TRBJ2-7
v_call: TRBV6-5
cdr3_nt: TGTGCCAGCAGTTCCCGCCCGGGGGGAGGTTCCTACGAGCAGTACTTC
cdr3_aa: CASSSRPGGGSYEQYF

d_call: TRBD1
clone_size: NA
j_call: TRBJ2-1
v_call: TRBV2
cdr3_nt: TGTGCCAGCAGGGGGGGACAGGGATCCTACAATGAGCAGTTCTTC
cdr3_aa: CASRGGQGSYNEQFF

d_call: NA
clone_size: few
j_call: TRBJ1-2
v_call: TRBV5-6
cdr3_nt: TGTGCCAGCAGCTTAACGGGGGTAGGATATGGCTACACCTTC
cdr3_aa: CASSLTGVGYGYTF

d_call: NA
clone_size: NA
j_call: TRBJ2-3
v_call: TRBV4-3
cdr3_nt: TGCGCCAGCAGCCAAGAGGACGCTTCGAGGGGTACGCAGTATTTT
cdr3_aa: CASSQEDASRGTQYF

d_call: TRBD1
clone_size: NA
j_call: TRBJ2-3
v_call: TRBV29-1
cdr3_nt: TGCAGCGCCCGAGGGACAGAAGCAGATACGCAGTATTTT
cdr3_aa: CSARGTEADTQYF

d_call: NA
clone_size: once
j_call: TRBJ2-1
v_call: TRBV2
cdr3_nt: TGTGCCCAGGGCGGGGGCGGCTACAATGAGCAGTTCTTC
cdr3_aa: CAQGGGGYNEQFF

d_call: TRBD2
clone_size: NA
j_call: TRBJ2-2
v_call: TRBV15
cdr3_nt: TGTGCCACCAGCAGAGATCGGCGCGGGGGGATCGGCGGGGAGCTGTTTTTT
cdr3_aa: CATSRDRRGGIGGELFF

d_call: NA
clone_size: once
j_call: TRBJ2-3
v_call: TRBV2
cdr3_nt: TGTGCCAGCAGTGAAGGGCAGAGAGATACGCAGTATTTT
cdr3_aa: CASSEGQRDTQYF

d_call: NA
clone_size: NA
j_call: TRBJ1-4
v_call: TRBV7-2
cdr3_nt: TGTGCCAGCAGCCAAGGACAGATGAGAGAAAAACTGTTTTTT
cdr3_aa: CASSQGQMREKLFF

d_call: TRBD1
clone_size: NA
j_call: TRBJ1-1
v_call: TRBV6-6
cdr3_nt: TGTGCCAGCAGTTACTCCGCGCAGGGGGTGAACACTGAAGCTTTCTTT
cdr3_aa: CASSYSAQGVNTEAFF

d_call: NA
clone_size: few
j_call: TRBJ1-5
v_call: TRBV4-3
cdr3_nt: TGCGCCAGCAGCCAAGACAGCAATCAGCCCCAGCATTTT
cdr3_aa: CASSQDSNQPQHF

d_call: TRBD1
clone_size: NA
j_call: TRBJ1-2
v_call: TRBV28
cdr3_nt: TGTGCCAGCAGTTTAGGGACAGCCACAATCGGTGGCTACACCTTC
cdr3_aa: CASSLGTATIGGYTF

d_call: TRBD1
clone_size: NA
j_call: TRBJ1-4
v_call: TRBV4-1
cdr3_nt: TGCGCCAGCAGCCAAGTGTCCCGGGACAGGTGGGAAAAACTGTTTTTT
cdr3_aa: CASSQVSRDRWEKLFF

d_call: NA
clone_size: NA
j_call: TRBJ2-3
v_call: TRBV20-1
cdr3_nt: TGCAGTGCTGGAAAAACAGATACGCAGTATTTT
cdr3_aa: CSAGKTDTQYF

d_call: TRBD1
clone_size: NA
j_call: TRBJ1-2
v_call: TRBV11-1
cdr3_nt: TGTGCCAGCAGCAGAGACAGGGGGCCTTTCTATGGCTACACCTTC
cdr3_aa: CASSRDRGPFYGYTF